This TCR beta chain appears in the sequencing data of a study of blood T cell repertoires in COVID-19. Study background: Italy, Spain and the United States were the sources of the convalescent and acute COVID-19 samples.

In the authors' methods: Reference gene primer amplification gave nucleated cell count estimates. The data were produced by immunoSEQ multiplex PCR, yet TCRdb's version contains in-frame clones alone and is incomplete. That table gives V, J and clone size, and the DNA gave D and trimming. The repertoire holds 240,000 or so clones, with over 65% as singletons. The CDR3 loop spans 16 amino acids. V lost 1 base, J lost 3 bases, and 12 bases lay in between. Looked up from germline, CDR1 is LGHNA and CDR2 is YNFKEQ. The receptor was derived from an elderly woman with acute or convalescent COVID-19. What was sequenced was peripheral blood. V gene TRBV4-2 combines with J gene TRBJ2-2, with TRBD1 as a possible D gene (5 bases). In DNA, the CDR3 is TGTGCCAGCAGCCAAGTAGGCAGGGTCGACACCGGGGAGCTGTTTTTT. It yields the protein CASSQVGRVDTGELFF.